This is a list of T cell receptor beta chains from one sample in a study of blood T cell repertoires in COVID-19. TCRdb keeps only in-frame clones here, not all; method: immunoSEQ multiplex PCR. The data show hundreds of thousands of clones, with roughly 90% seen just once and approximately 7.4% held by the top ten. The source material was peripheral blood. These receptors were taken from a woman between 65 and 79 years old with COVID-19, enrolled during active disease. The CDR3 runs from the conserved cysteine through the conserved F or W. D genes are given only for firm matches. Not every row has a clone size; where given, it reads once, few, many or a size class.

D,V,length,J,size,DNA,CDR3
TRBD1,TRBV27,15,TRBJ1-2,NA,TGTGCCAGCAGTACCTATCGACAGGGCGACTATGGCTACACCTTC,CASSTYRQGDYGYTF
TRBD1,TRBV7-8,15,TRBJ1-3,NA,TGTGCCAGCAGCTCCCGGGACAGGGCTGGAAACACCATATATTTT,CASSSRDRAGNTIYF
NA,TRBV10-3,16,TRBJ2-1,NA,TGTGCCATCAGTGAGTCTTCGCCGCGGTCAGACAATGAGCAGTTCTTC,CAISESSPRSDNEQFF
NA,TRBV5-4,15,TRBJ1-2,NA,TGTGCCAGCAGCTTGGGAAGGGAAGGGGACTATGGCTACACCTTC,CASSLGREGDYGYTF
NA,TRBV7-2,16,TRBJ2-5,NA,TGTGCCAGCAGCTCGAATTTGAGGCCGCTACAAGAGACCCAGTACTTC,CASSSNLRPLQETQYF
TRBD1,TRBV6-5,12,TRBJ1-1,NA,TGTGCCAGCAGTCACAGGGGGACTGAAGCTTTCTTT,CASSHRGTEAFF
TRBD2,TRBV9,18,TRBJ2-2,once,TGTGCCAGCAGCCGGCCGGCTAGCGGGGGGGCGGACACCGGGGAGCTGTTTTTT,CASSRPASGGADTGELFF
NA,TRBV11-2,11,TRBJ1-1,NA,TGTGCCATCGCTACAGCCACTGAAGCTTTCTTT,CAIATATEAFF
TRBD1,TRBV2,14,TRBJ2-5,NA,TGTGCCAGCAAGCGAGGGACAGACACAGAGACCCAGTACTTC,CASKRGTDTETQYF
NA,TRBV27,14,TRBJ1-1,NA,TGTGCCAGCAGTCTTACACAGGGAAACACTGAAGCTTTCTTT,CASSLTQGNTEAFF
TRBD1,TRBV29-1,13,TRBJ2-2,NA,TGCAGCGTTGCAGGGGGAACGACCGGGGAGCTGTTTTTT,CSVAGGTTGELFF
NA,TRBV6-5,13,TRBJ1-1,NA,TGTGCCACCGGCAGGGCTTGGTACACTGAAGCTTTCTTT,CATGRAWYTEAFF
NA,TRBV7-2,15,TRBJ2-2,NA,TGTGCCAGCATCCCACCTCGACAGAACACCGGGGAGCTGTTTTTT,CASIPPRQNTGELFF
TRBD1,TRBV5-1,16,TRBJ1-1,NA,TGCGCCAGCACCCCTTCGGAGGTGGGACAGGGGTCTGAAGCTTTCTTT,CASTPSEVGQGSEAFF
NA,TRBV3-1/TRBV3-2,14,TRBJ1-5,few,TGTGCCAGCAGCCAACGGGGAGGGGATCAGCCCCAGCATTTT,CASSQRGGDQPQHF
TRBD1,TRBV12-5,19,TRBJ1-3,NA,TGTGCTAGTGGTTTGGCCCTAGTGGGACAGCAATCCCCTGGAAACACCATATATTTT,CASGLALVGQQSPGNTIYF
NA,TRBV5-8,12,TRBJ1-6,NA,TGTGCCAGCAGACTTAACTTTTCACCCCTCCACTTT,CASRLNFSPLHF
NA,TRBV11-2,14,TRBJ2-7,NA,TGTGCCAGCAGCTTAGGGCAGGGTAGGGTGGAGCAGTACTTC,CASSLGQGRVEQYF
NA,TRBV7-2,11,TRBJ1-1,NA,TGTGCCAGCAGCTTAATATCCGAAGCTTTCTTT,CASSLISEAFF
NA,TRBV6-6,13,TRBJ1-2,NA,TGTGCCAGCAGCCTCGGGACTGCCTATGGCTACACCTTC,CASSLGTAYGYTF
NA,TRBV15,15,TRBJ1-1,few,TGTGCCACCAGCAGGGGGACAATTCTTAACACTGAAGCTTTCTTT,CATSRGTILNTEAFF
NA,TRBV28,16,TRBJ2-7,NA,TGTGCCAGCAGTTTGGACATTGGGCGCGTCTCCTACGAGCAGTACTTC,CASSLDIGRVSYEQYF
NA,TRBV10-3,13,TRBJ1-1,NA,TGTGCCATCAGAGCCACAGGGAACACTGAAGCTTTCTTT,CAIRATGNTEAFF
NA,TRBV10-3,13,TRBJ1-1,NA,TGTGCCACCGCCGCGGGGCTCAACGCTGAAGCTTTCTTT,CATAAGLNAEAFF
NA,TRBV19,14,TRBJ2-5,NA,TGTGCCAGTAGTATACGGGGGTCGGAAGAGACCCAGTACTTC,CASSIRGSEETQYF
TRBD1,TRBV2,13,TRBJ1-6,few,TGTGCCTCAACCGGGACAGACAATTCACCCCTCCACTTT,CASTGTDNSPLHF
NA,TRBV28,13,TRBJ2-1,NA,TGTGCCAGCAGAACGACAGGCTACAATGAGCAGTTCTTC,CASRTTGYNEQFF
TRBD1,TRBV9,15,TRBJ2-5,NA,TGTGCCAGCAGCCTCGGGACAGTTCAGAGGGAGACCCAGTACTTC,CASSLGTVQRETQYF
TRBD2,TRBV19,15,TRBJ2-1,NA,TGTGCCAGTAGTATACCGGCGGGGGGCTACAATGAGCAGTTCTTC,CASSIPAGGYNEQFF
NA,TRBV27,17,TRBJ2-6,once,TGTGCCAGCGGTCGGATGGGAGACCACCCTGGGGCCAACGTCCTGACTTTC,CASGRMGDHPGANVLTF
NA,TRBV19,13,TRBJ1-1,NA,TGTGCCGCCAAGGGGGTTGTCGGCACTGAAGCTTTCTTT,CAAKGVVGTEAFF
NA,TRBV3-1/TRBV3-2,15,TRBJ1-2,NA,TGTGCCAGCAGCCAAAGGGGTACAGGGAACTATGGCTACACCTTC,CASSQRGTGNYGYTF
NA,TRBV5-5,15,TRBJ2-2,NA,TGTGCCAGCAGGGGGGACCGCGGGGACACCGGGGAGCTGTTTTTT,CASRGDRGDTGELFF
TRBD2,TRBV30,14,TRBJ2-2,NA,TGTGCCTTGGGACTAGCGGGGGGCACCGGGGAGCTGTTTTTT,CALGLAGGTGELFF
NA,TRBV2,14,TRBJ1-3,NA,TGTGCCAGCAGTGAGGCTTACTCTGGAAACACCATATATTTT,CASSEAYSGNTIYF
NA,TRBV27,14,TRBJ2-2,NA,TGTGCCAGCAGAAGGGGCCAGAATCCCGGGGAGCTGTTTTTT,CASRRGQNPGELFF
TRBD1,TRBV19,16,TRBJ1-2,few,TGTGCCAGTAGTATAATCGCGGGACAGGTAAACTATGGCTACACCTTC,CASSIIAGQVNYGYTF
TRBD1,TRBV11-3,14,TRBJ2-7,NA,TGTGCCAGCAGCCTCAGGGACAGGAGAGACGAGCAGTACTTC,CASSLRDRRDEQYF
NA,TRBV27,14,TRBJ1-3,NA,TGTGCCAGCAGTTTCATAGGGGCTGGAAACACCATATATTTT,CASSFIGAGNTIYF
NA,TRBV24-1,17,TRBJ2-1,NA,TGTGCCACCAGTGATCCCACTCCGACAGGCTTTCCCAATGAGCAGTTCTTC,CATSDPTPTGFPNEQFF
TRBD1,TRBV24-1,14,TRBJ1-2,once,TGTGCCACCAGTGACTACAGGGGGACGGGTGGCTACACCTTC,CATSDYRGTGGYTF
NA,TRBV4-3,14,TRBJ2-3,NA,TGCGCCAGCAGCCAAGGAGCGGGCACAGATACGCAGTATTTT,CASSQGAGTDTQYF
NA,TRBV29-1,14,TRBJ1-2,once,TGCAGCGTTGAAGATCAGGGGCGAATTTATGGCTACACCTTC,CSVEDQGRIYGYTF
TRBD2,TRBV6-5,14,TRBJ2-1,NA,TGTGCCAGCAGGGCTAGCGGGGGGCCGGGTGAGCAGTTCTTC,CASRASGGPGEQFF
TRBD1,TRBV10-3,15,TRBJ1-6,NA,TGTGCCATCAAATCTTACGGACAGGGAGGTTCACCCCTCCACTTT,CAIKSYGQGGSPLHF
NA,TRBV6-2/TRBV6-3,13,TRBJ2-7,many,TGTGCCAGCAACCCCGGACTGTTCTACGAGCAGTACTTC,CASNPGLFYEQYF
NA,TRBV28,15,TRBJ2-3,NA,TGTGCCAGCAGTCCCACGACGGACTACACAGATACGCAGTATTTT,CASSPTTDYTDTQYF
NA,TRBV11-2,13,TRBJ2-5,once,TGTGCCAGCAGCCCCCTGGCATCCGAGACCCAGTACTTC,CASSPLASETQYF